The clone carrying this T cell receptor (beta chain) was counted many times. The record originates from a study of human T cells and chemical hapten exposure. Time point meaning: patch test 1, 2 weeks after DPC sensitization. Treatment noted: therapeutic diphenylcyclopropenone sensitization with weekly scalp DPC. One entry per CDR3 protein, called by TCRdb with MiXCR from the RACE reads. The sample lists some 83,000 distinct CDR3 sequences, about 10% occurring once. Germline V lookup: CDR1 SGHTA, CDR2 FQGNSA. The CDR3 has 17 residues. Deletions cut 1 base from V and 0 bases from J, with 15 bases between.

V and J are TRBV7-2 and TRBJ1-2, with unresolved D. Sequenced material: whole blood, taken in connection with sensitization to the hapten diphenylcyclopropenone (DPC). This receptor was taken from a woman between 45 and 65 years old with alopecia areata. Some clones in this sample may be carry-over from other donors' samples. The CDR3 coding sequence is TGTGCCAGCAGCTTAGTCTCGTCGGGAGGAGCTAACTATGGCTACACCTTC. Protein product: CASSLVSSGGANYGYTF. The entire variable domain, with the rest obtained from reference TRBV7-2 and TRBJ1-2, is as follows: GAGVSQSPSNKVTEKGKDVELRCDPISGHTALYWYRQSLGQGLEFLIYFQGNSAPDKSGLPSDRFSAERTGGSVSTLTIQRTQQEDSAVYLCASSLVSSGGANYGYTFGSGTRLTVV.